Shown below are 29 T cell receptor beta chains from a single sample sequenced in a study of shared clonotypes between healthy human individuals. The table came from immunoSEQ multiplex PCR; TCRdb's copy has only in-frame clones and leaves some out. The sample lists millions of clones; about 92% were seen once. The sample taken for sequencing was naive CD4+ T cells from PBMCs. Subset described: CD45RA+ positively selected. All receptors come from a man between 18 and 35 years old in good health. Some clones in this sample may be carry-over from other donors' samples.

J is TRBJ1-3 and V is TRBV5-1; TRBD1 might be the D (6 bases). Germline V gene sequence: CDR1 SGHRS, CDR2 YFSETQ. V shed 3 bases and J shed 2 bases, with 15 bases lying between them. This CDR3 is built from 16 residues. This CDR3 is CASSWGLDSAGNTIYF. CDR3 sequence (DNA): TGCGCCAGCAGCTGGGGATTGGACAGCGCTGGAAACACCATATATTTT.

The V call is TRBV5-1, the J call TRBJ2-5, with D possibly TRBD2 on 6 matching bases. The length of the CDR3 is 15 residues. Germline V gives CDR1 SGHRS, CDR2 YFSETQ. The V end lost 0 bases, the J end lost 3 bases, and 12 bases lay between the germline ends. CDR3 nucleotide sequence: TGCGCCAGCAGCTTGGTAGCGGCAGTAGAAGAGACCCAGTACTTC. Translation gives CASSLVAAVEETQYF.

The chain employs TRBV2 and TRBJ2-7, with 7 positions matching TRBD2. The V segment lost 6 bases and the J segment 5 bases; nucleotides outside the gene matches: 4. The CDR3 spans 12 residues. Germline V gives CDR1 SNHLY, CDR2 FYNNEI. The CDR3 protein is CASRAGAHEQYF. The CDR3 DNA reads TGTGCCAGCAGGGCGGGAGCCCACGAGCAGTACTTC.

The chain combines TRBV28 with TRBJ1-5; 9 bases map to TRBD1. Trimming removed 4 bases from V and 9 bases from J; junction bases left unmatched: 13. The germline gives CDR1 MDHEN, CDR2 SYDVKM. The CDR3 sequence is 16 residues long. The CDR3 loop reads CASSSPGTGLSSPQHF. The CDR3 bases are TGTGCCAGCAGTTCACCGGGGACAGGGCTCTCATCGCCCCAGCATTTT. Drawing the rest from reference TRBV28 and TRBJ1-5, the complete variable domain is DVKVTQSSRYLVKRTGEKVFLECVQDMDHENMFWYRQDPGLGLRLIYFSYDVKMKEKGDIPEGYSVSREKKERFSLILESASTNQTSMYLCASSSPGTGLSSPQHFGDGTRLSIL.

The J gene is TRBJ1-1, the V gene TRBV7-6; TRBD1 might be the D (5 bases). Trimming removed 6 bases from V and 0 bases from J, with 8 bases in between. The CDR3 is 13 amino acids. Germline V gene data show CDR1 as SGHVS and CDR2 as FNYEAQ. The CDR3 is CASRRGVNTEAFF. DNA of the CDR3: TGTGCCAGCAGGCGGGGGGTGAACACTGAAGCTTTCTTT.

CDR3 residues: CASKTMGLGEKLFF. CDR3 nucleotide sequence: TGTGCCAGCAAGACTATGGGATTAGGGGAAAAACTGTTTTTT. This rearrangement joins TRBV5-6 to TRBJ1-4; no clear D. The CDR3 is made up of 14 amino acids. The germline V and J ends were trimmed by 6 bases and 8 bases, with 17 bases remaining between them. The germline CDR1 and CDR2 sequences are SGHDT and YYEEEE.

The chain has TRBV14 and TRBJ2-2, with D perhaps matching TRBD2 (6 bases). The length of the CDR3 is 15 residues. Trimming pared 2 bases from V and 6 bases from J, leaving 13 bases between. Germline CDR1 is SGHDN and CDR2 is FVKESK. CDR3 nucleotide sequence: TGTGCCAGCAGCCAAATGGTAGCGGTGGCCGGGGAGCTGTTTTTT. Its protein is CASSQMVAVAGELFF.

The chain links TRBV4-3 to TRBJ2-1, with a tentative D call TRBD1 (6 bases). V shed 0 bases and J shed 15 bases, with 15 bases lying between them. The CDR3 runs to 13 residues. CDR1 and CDR2 (germline): LGHNA, YSLEER. Here the CDR3 reads CASSQDVGRGLFF. The CDR3, as DNA: TGCGCCAGCAGCCAAGATGTGGGCAGGGGCCTGTTCTTC.

This sequence joins TRBV28 and TRBJ1-2, with D perhaps TRBD1 (6 bases). Trimming removed 6 bases from V and 0 bases from J, with 11 bases in between. CDR1 is MDHEN, CDR2 SYDVKM, per germline. This CDR3 is built from 14 residues. This CDR3 reads CASRSSGANYGYTF. CDR3 DNA: TGTGCCAGCAGGTCCTCAGGGGCTAACTATGGCTACACCTTC.

This clone was seen once. The gene calls are TRBV28 and TRBJ2-1; 7 nucleotides agree with TRBD2. This CDR3 is built from 14 residues. Germline CDR1 MDHEN, CDR2 SYDVKM. With V trimmed by 6 bases and J by 0 bases, 2 bases remained unmatched. In DNA, the CDR3 is TGTGCCAGCAGGCGGGAGAACTCCTACAATGAGCAGTTCTTC. It yields the protein CASRRENSYNEQFF.

V usage is TRBV11-2 and J usage is TRBJ2-1; D gene ambiguous. V dropped 3 bases and J dropped 2 bases, with 8 bases sitting between them. Germline V gives CDR1 SGHAT, CDR2 FQNNGV. The CDR3 sequence is 14 residues long. The CDR3: CASSFKLTYNEQFF. Written as DNA, the CDR3 is TGTGCCAGCAGCTTTAAGCTTACCTACAATGAGCAGTTCTTC. Supplemented by reference TRBV11-2 and TRBJ2-1, the full variable domain reads EAGVAQSPRYKIIEKRQSVAFWCNPISGHATLYWYQQILGQGPKLLIQFQNNGVVDDSQLPKDRFSAERLKGVDSTLKIQPAKLEDSAVYLCASSFKLTYNEQFFGPGTRLTVL.

The CDR3 DNA sequence: TGCGCCAGCAGCCAAAACAGGGGAGGGGCTCCCTACGAGCAGTACTTC. It translates to CASSQNRGGAPYEQYF. The rearrangement uses TRBV4-1 and TRBJ2-7, with D perhaps being TRBD1 or TRBD2 (7 bases each). V was pared by 2 bases and J by 2 bases, with 16 bases between. Looked up from germline, CDR1 is MGHRA and CDR2 is YSYEKL. CDR3 length equals 16 residues.

V usage is TRBV18 and J usage is TRBJ2-1; 8 bases align to TRBD1. Germline values: CDR1 KGHSH, CDR2 LQKENI. The CDR3 is 16 amino acids. After removal of 4 bases from V and 5 bases from J, the junction contained 10 bases not matched to a gene. The CDR3 protein is CASSQNQGAVDNEQFF. The CDR3 DNA reads as TGTGCCAGCTCACAAAATCAGGGGGCCGTAGACAATGAGCAGTTCTTC. The full variable domain, rest sourced from reference TRBV18 and TRBJ2-1, is NAGVMQNPRHLVRRRGQEARLRCSPMKGHSHVYWYRQLPEEGLKFMVYLQKENIIDESGMPKERFSAEFPKEGPSILRIQQVVRGDSAAYFCASSQNQGAVDNEQFFGPGTRLTVL.

This chain connects TRBV30 to TRBJ1-3; D remains unclear. Trimming took 2 bases from V and 5 from J, leaving 7 bases between them. This CDR3 has 12 residues. Per germline, CDR1 GTSNPN and CDR2 SVGIG (reference sequence). The CDR3 DNA reads as TGTGCCTGGAGTTGGGGTAGAAACACCATATATTTT. It encodes CAWSWGRNTIYF.

The chain has TRBV6-6 and TRBJ1-5; 7 nucleotides match TRBD1. V trimming: 5 bases; J trimming: 1 base; junction bases outside the gene matches: 5. This CDR3 has 15 amino acids. Germline values: CDR1 MNHNY, CDR2 SVGAGI (reference sequence). The CDR3 sequence is CASSDLTGSNQPQHF. DNA of the CDR3: TGTGCCAGCAGTGACCTGACAGGGAGCAATCAGCCCCAGCATTTT.

This chain links TRBV5-1 with TRBJ2-3, with a possible D match to TRBD2 (6 bases). V dropped 3 bases and J dropped 3 bases, with 17 bases sitting between them. This CDR3 is 16 amino acids long. Looked up from germline, CDR1 is SGHRS and CDR2 is YFSETQ. In DNA form, the CDR3 reads TGCGCCAGCAGCTCGGGGCCCCGGGACTTGACAGATACGCAGTATTTT. It yields the protein CASSSGPRDLTDTQYF.

Concerning this clone: This may be a read error, as it is one base from a much larger clone. At the DNA level, this CDR3 is encoded by other sequences in the same sample as well. The chain combines TRBV28 with TRBJ1-1; D uncertain. The CDR3 consists of 12 residues. V was cut by 4 bases and J by 0 bases, with 3 bases left in between. The germline gives CDR1 MDHEN, CDR2 SYDVKM. The CDR3 DNA is TGTGCCAGCAGTTCAGTGAACACTGAAGCTTTCTTT. Translation gives CASSSVNTEAFF.

The chain joins TRBV19 to TRBJ2-7; 7 bases agree with TRBD2. J was trimmed by 4 bases and V by 4 bases; bases with no gene match: 10. This CDR3 spans 15 amino acids. Germline V lookup: CDR1 LNHDA, CDR2 SQIVND (reference sequence). The CDR3 sequence: CASSTSLPGGYEQYF. For the CDR3, the DNA is TGTGCCAGTAGTACATCCCTCCCGGGGGGTTACGAGCAGTACTTC.

V is TRBV15 and J is TRBJ1-4, with D uncertain. In germline, CDR1 is LNHNV, CDR2 YYDKDF (reference sequence). The V end was cut by 0 bases, the J end by 3 bases, with 11 bases between. CDR3 length equals 16 residues. In nucleotides, the CDR3 is TGTGCCACCAGCAGAGAGAAATTAAGGGCTAATGAAAAACTGTTTTTT. Amino acids: CATSREKLRANEKLFF.

This clone was recorded only once. The chain joins TRBV9 to TRBJ2-5, with 11 bases lining up with TRBD1. V trimming: 2 bases; J trimming: 5 bases; junction bases outside the gene matches: 11. CDR1 and CDR2 (germline): SGDLS, YYNGEE. The CDR3 totals 17 residues. The CDR3 DNA follows: TGTGCCAGCAGCGTTCAAAGGACAGGGGGCCGAGACGAGACCCAGTACTTC. Protein sequence: CASSVQRTGGRDETQYF.

V gene TRBV4-1 combines with J gene TRBJ2-1, with 12 positions matching TRBD2. With V trimmed by 4 bases and J by 7 bases, 11 bases remained unmatched. Germline V gene lookup returns CDR1 MGHRA and CDR2 YSYEKL. The CDR3 is 17 residues long. The CDR3 reads CASSPFLAGGAWNEQFF. CDR3 coding DNA: TGCGCCAGCAGCCCGTTTCTAGCGGGAGGGGCTTGGAATGAGCAGTTCTTC.

Comment on this clone: Other DNA sequences in this sample translate to the same CDR3. This rearrangement joins TRBV7-2 to TRBJ2-3; 13 positions agree with TRBD2. The ends lost 5 bases at V and 3 bases at J; junction bases unmatched: 2. This CDR3 has 15 residues. The germline gives CDR1 SGHTA, CDR2 FQGNSA. The CDR3 spells CASSRTSGRTDTQYF. CDR3 nucleotides: TGTGCCAGCAGCAGGACTAGCGGGAGAACAGATACGCAGTATTTT. The full variable domain, its missing parts supplied by reference TRBV7-2 and TRBJ2-3, is GAGVSQSPSNKVTEKGKDVELRCDPISGHTALYWYRQSLGQGLEFLIYFQGNSAPDKSGLPSDRFSAERTGGSVSTLTIQRTQQEDSAVYLCASSRTSGRTDTQYFGPGTRLTVL.

This sequence joins TRBV7-8 and TRBJ2-1, with TRBD2 matching 9 bases. The CDR3 loop spans 14 amino acids. CDR1 is SGHVS, CDR2 FQNEAQ, per germline. V was pared by 8 bases and J by 8 bases, with 10 bases of the junction left unmatched. The CDR3 is CASHGREGIHEQFF. CDR3 nucleotide sequence: TGTGCCAGCCATGGGCGGGAGGGTATCCATGAGCAGTTCTTC.

The V and J genes are TRBV6-5 and TRBJ2-2; D is unresolved. The CDR3 is made up of 13 amino acids. The V and J ends lost 6 bases and 3 bases respectively, with 8 bases between them. Germline CDR1 MNHEY, CDR2 SVGAGI. CDR3 residues: CASRRLDTGELFF. DNA of the CDR3: TGTGCCAGCAGAAGACTTGACACCGGGGAGCTGTTTTTT.

The chain uses TRBV7-3 and TRBJ2-1, with D perhaps TRBD1 (6 bases). V lost 2 bases to trimming and J lost 4 bases, with 12 bases between them. The CDR3 runs to 15 residues. Germline assignment: CDR1 SGHTA and CDR2 FQGTGA. The CDR3 DNA is TGTGCCAGCAGCTTATCGGCAGGGGCGTACAATGAGCAGTTCTTC. It is translated as CASSLSAGAYNEQFF.

Comment on this clone: Other DNA sequences in the sample encode the same CDR3. This chain links TRBV5-1 with TRBJ1-5; 7 bases fit TRBD1. In germline, CDR1 is SGHRS, CDR2 YFSETQ. This CDR3 region has 15 residues. The J segment lost 5 bases and the V segment lost 0 bases, leaving 5 bases of the junction unmatched. In DNA, the CDR3 is TGCGCCAGCAGCTTGGACTCAGGGGGAGATCAGCCCCAGCATTTT. Amino acid sequence: CASSLDSGGDQPQHF. The variable domain in full, completed from reference TRBV5-1 and TRBJ1-5, reads KAGVTQTPRYLIKTRGQQVTLSCSPISGHRSVSWYQQTPGQGLQFLFEYFSETQRNKGNFPGRFSGRQFSNSRSEMNVSTLELGDSALYLCASSLDSGGDQPQHFGDGTRLSIL.

The chain carries TRBV4-2 and TRBJ2-1; perhaps D is TRBD1 or TRBD2 (5 bases each). From germline, CDR1 is LGHNA and CDR2 YNFKEQ. V was pared by 1 base and J by 1 base, with 20 bases between. The CDR3 sequence is 19 residues long. The CDR3 loop reads CASSQGTSEWGLSYNEQFF. CDR3 DNA sequence: TGTGCCAGCAGCCAAGGGACGAGCGAATGGGGGTTATCCTACAATGAGCAGTTCTTC.

This clone has only one observation. The chain joins TRBV4-2 to TRBJ1-2; no clear D gene. The CDR3 runs to 16 residues. V lost 3 bases to trimming and J lost 2 bases, with 16 bases between them. Germline values: CDR1 LGHNA, CDR2 YNFKEQ. CDR3 sequence (DNA): TGTGCCAGCAGCCACACCGCGGAGGGATTCAACTATGGCTACACCTTC. Amino acid sequence: CASSHTAEGFNYGYTF.

V usage is TRBV6-1 and J usage is TRBJ2-7; maybe TRBD1 (6 bases). The CDR3 is 14 residues long. V was cut by 5 bases and J by 0 bases, with 11 bases left in between. CDR1 is MNHNS and CDR2 is SASEGT in the germline V gene. The CDR3 bases are TGTGCCAGCAGTACGGACAGAGTCTCCTACGAGCAGTACTTC. Translation: CASSTDRVSYEQYF.